This T cell receptor (beta chain) was sequenced in a study of tumor-infiltrating lymphocytes in primary liver carcinoma. Study-level background: Each of the growths was stage T1-T3 N0M0, extending roughly 4.2 to 11 cm across. Overall study findings and caveats: Relative to blood, tumors carried a significantly larger fraction of the repertoire in their top 250 clones (p = 0.039). Less overlap was seen in tumor-adjacent and tumor-blood pairs than in tumor region pairs.

Making TCR beta cDNA involved around 500 ng total RNA and a constant-region primer. Three-round nested multiplex PCR performed with slightly modified ARM-PCR produced the TCR beta libraries. Both of the initial two PCR rounds ran for approximately 11 cycles and employed TRBV1-TRBV30 forward primers alongside a C-beta reverse primer. TCRdb reanalysed the multiplex PCR reads using MiXCR and keeps one entry per CDR3 protein. The sample includes approximately 210,000 distinct CDR3 sequences, roughly 61% seen only once; the top ten take approximately 7%. The CDR3 is made up of 15 amino acids. The ends were cut back, 5 bases at V and 4 bases at J, with 17 bases in the middle. Germline V gene data show CDR1 as SEHNR and CDR2 as FQNEAQ (reference sequence). Note on this clonotype: Its antigen is currently unknown.

The source of the blood RNA was unsorted whole blood, and germline DNA was extracted as well. This receptor was taken from a woman in her fifties or sixties with primary liver carcinoma and hepatitis B virus infection. The chain combines TRBV7-9 with TRBJ1-1, with D tentatively TRBD1 (6 bases). Source material: peripheral blood. In DNA, the CDR3 is TGTGCCAGCAGCGATAACTCCAGGGGAGGCACTGAAGCTTTCTTT. Translating gives CASSDNSRGGTEAFF.